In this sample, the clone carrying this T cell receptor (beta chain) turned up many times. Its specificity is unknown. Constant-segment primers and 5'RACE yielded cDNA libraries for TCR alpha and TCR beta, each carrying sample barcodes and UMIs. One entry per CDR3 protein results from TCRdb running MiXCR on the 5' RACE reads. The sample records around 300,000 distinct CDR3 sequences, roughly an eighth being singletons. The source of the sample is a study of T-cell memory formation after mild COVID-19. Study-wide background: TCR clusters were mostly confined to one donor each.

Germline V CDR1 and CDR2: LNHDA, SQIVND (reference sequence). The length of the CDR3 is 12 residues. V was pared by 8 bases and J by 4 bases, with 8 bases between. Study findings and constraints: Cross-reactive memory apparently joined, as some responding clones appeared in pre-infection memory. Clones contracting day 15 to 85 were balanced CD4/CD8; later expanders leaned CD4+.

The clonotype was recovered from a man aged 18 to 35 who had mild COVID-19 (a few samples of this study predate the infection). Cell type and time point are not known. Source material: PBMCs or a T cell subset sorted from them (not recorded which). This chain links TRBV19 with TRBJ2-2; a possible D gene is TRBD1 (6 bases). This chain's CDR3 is CASWTATGELFF. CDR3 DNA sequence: TGTGCCAGTTGGACAGCCACCGGGGAGCTGTTTTTT.